The source of this T cell receptor beta chain is a study of CD8 T cells in ankylosing spondylitis. The table lists this clonotype with many counts. Germline V gives CDR1 SGHRS, CDR2 YFSETQ. Trimming took 7 bases from V and 1 from J, leaving 11 bases between them. The CDR3 is made up of 13 amino acids. Molecular-barcoded quantitative 5'-RACE produced these TCR beta libraries. One entry per CDR3 protein, called by TCRdb with MiXCR from the 5' RACE reads. The sample lists fewer than 80,000 distinct CDR3 sequences, over 4% occurring once. The source is a male donor with ankylosing spondylitis or in good health (not recorded which). The sample comprised blood, either unsorted or a sorted T cell fraction (not recorded which). V gene TRBV5-1 combines with J gene TRBJ1-1; D ambiguous. The CDR3 is CASASEANTEAFF. As DNA, the CDR3 is TGCGCCAGCGCATCAGAGGCGAACACTGAAGCTTTCTTT.